This T cell receptor (beta chain) was identified in a study of identifying expanded T cells in peripheral blood. General study results and limits: Differentially abundant clones: around 1.2 between replicates, approximately 15 at about two weeks, 19 to 20 at four. Two-week clone count variance significantly increased as total template count grew.

Note on this clone: Its antigen is as yet unknown.

The germline V gene encodes CDR1 MNHEY and CDR2 SVGAGI. CDR3 size: 15 residues. With 2 bases removed from V and 4 bases from J, the gap between germline ends came to 15 bases. This table comes from immunoSEQ multiplex PCR, and its TCRdb copy is limited to in-frame clones, with some not included. The sample includes about 78,000 clones, approximately 84% of them seen just once. Collection occurred without any documented infections or immune events in donors. V and J are TRBV6-5 and TRBJ2-7, with D possibly being TRBD1 (5 bases). The receptor comes from a person aged 18 to 75 in good health. The sample was blood. The CDR3 nucleotides read TGTGCCAGCAGTTACGGTACTTCAGGGTCGTACGAGCAGTACTTC. Amino acids: CASSYGTSGSYEQYF.